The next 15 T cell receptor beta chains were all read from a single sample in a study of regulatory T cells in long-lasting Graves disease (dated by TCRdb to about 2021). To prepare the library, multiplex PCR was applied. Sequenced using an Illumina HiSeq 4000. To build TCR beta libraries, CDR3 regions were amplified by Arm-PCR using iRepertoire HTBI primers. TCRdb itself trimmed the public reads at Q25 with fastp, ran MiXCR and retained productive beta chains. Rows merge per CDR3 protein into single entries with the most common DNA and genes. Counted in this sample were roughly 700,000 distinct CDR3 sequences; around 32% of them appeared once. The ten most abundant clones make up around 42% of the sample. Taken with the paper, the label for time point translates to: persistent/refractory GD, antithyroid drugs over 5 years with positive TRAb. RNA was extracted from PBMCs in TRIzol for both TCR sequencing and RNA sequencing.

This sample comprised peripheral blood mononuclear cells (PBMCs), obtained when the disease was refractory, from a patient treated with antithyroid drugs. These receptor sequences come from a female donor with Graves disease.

Written as DNA, the CDR3 is TGTGCCTCCCGAGCTAGCGGGAGGGCCGGGTTGGAGACCCAGTACTTC. Amino acid sequence: CASRASGRAGLETQYF. J is TRBJ2-5 and V is TRBV7-9; TRBD2 matches 12 bases. Germline V gives CDR1 SEHNR, CDR2 FQNEAQ (reference sequence). The CDR3 has 16 residues. V was clipped by 11 bases and J by 5 bases; unmatched bases: 15.

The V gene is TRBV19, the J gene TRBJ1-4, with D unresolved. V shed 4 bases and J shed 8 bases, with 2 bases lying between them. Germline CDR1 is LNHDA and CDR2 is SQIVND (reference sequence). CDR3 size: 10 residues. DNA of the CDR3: TGTGCCAGTAGTAAAGAAAAACTGTTTTTT. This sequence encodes CASSKEKLFF. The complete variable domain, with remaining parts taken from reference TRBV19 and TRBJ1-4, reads DGGITQSPKYLFRKEGQNVTLSCEQNLNHDAMYWYRQDPGQGLRLIYYSQIVNDFQKGDIAEGYSVSREKKESFPLTVTSAQKNPTAFYLCASSKEKLFFGSGTQLSVL.

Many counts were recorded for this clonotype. The CDR3 loop is CASKDRSNTEAFF. The CDR3 DNA sequence: TGTGCCAGCAAGGACAGATCGAACACTGAAGCTTTCTTT. The V and J genes are TRBV2 and TRBJ1-1; possibly TRBD1 for D (6 bases). The V end was cut by 7 bases, the J end by 1 base, with 10 bases between. The CDR3 has 13 amino acids. Germline loops: CDR1 SNHLY, CDR2 FYNNEI.

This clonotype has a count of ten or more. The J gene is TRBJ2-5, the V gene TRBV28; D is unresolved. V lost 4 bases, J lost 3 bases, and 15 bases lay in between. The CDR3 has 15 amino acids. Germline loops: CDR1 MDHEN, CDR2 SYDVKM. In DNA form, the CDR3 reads TGTGCCAGCAGTTCGCCGTGGACGTTGGAAGAGACCCAGTACTTC. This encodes CASSSPWTLEETQYF.

The CDR3 here is CATSGQNQPQHF. The DNA for the CDR3 is TGTGCCACCAGCGGGCAAAATCAGCCCCAGCATTTT. The chain has TRBV15 and TRBJ1-5; unclear D gene. CDR3 length: 12 residues. Germline V gene lookup returns CDR1 LNHNV and CDR2 YYDKDF (reference sequence). Trimming removed 5 bases at V and 4 bases at J, with 6 bases between.

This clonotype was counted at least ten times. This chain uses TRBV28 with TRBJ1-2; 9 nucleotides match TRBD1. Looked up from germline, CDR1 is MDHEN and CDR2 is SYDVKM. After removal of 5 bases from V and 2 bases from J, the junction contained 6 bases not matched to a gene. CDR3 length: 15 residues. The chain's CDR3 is CASSAPTGGNYGYTF. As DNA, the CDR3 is TGTGCCAGCAGTGCCCCGACAGGGGGGAACTATGGCTACACCTTC.

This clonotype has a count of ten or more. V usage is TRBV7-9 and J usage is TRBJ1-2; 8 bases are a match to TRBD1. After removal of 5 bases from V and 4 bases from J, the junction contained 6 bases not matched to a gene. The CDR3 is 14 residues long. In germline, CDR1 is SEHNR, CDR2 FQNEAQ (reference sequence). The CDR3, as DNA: TGTGCCAGCAGCCCGACAGGGGTCGGCTATGGCTACACCTTC. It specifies CASSPTGVGYGYTF.

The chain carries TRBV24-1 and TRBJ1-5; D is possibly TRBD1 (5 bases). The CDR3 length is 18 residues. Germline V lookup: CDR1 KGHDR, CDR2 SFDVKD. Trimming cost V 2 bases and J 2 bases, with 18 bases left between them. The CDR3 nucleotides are TGTGCCACCAGTGATTCCGGGCCAGGGAGGTTTGGCAATCAGCCCCAGCATTTT. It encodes CATSDSGPGRFGNQPQHF.

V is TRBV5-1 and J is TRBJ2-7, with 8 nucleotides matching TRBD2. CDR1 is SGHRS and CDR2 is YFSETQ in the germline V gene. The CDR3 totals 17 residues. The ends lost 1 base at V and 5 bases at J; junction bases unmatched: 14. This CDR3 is CASSLMSSGSRSHEQYF. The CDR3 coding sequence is TGCGCCAGCAGCTTGATGTCTAGCGGGTCGAGGTCCCACGAGCAGTACTTC.

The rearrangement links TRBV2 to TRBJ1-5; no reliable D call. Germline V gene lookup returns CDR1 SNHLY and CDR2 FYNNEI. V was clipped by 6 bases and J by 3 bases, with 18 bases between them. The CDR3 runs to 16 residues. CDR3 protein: CASSPRISGFNQPQHF. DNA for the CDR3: TGTGCCAGCAGCCCCCGAATATCCGGGTTCAATCAGCCCCAGCATTTT.

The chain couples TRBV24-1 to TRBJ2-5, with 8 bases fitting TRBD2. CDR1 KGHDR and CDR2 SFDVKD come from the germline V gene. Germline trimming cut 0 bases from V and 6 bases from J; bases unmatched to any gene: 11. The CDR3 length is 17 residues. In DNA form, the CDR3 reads TGTGCCACCAGTGATTTGCGGACTAGCCCGGCTAGAAAGACCCAGTACTTC. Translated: CATSDLRTSPARKTQYF.

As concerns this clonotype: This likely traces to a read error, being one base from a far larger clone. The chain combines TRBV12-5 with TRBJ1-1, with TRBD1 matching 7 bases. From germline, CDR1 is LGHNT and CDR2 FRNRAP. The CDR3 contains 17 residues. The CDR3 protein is CASNYLGQDRRNTEAFF. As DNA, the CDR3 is TGTGCCAGCAATTACCTCGGACAGGACAGGAGGAACACTGAAGCTTTCTTT.

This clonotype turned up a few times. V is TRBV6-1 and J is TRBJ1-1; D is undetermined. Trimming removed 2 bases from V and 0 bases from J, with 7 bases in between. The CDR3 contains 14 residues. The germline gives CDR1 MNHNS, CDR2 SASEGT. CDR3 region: CASSERWMNTEAFF. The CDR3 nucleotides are TGTGCCAGCAGTGAACGGTGGATGAACACTGAAGCTTTCTTT.

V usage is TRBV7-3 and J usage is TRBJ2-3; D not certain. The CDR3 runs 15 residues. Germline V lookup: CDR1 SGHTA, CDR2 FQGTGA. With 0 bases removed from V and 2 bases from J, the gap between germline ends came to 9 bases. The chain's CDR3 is CASSLTGSFTDTQYF. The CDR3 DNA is TGTGCCAGCAGCTTAACTGGTTCATTCACAGATACGCAGTATTTT.

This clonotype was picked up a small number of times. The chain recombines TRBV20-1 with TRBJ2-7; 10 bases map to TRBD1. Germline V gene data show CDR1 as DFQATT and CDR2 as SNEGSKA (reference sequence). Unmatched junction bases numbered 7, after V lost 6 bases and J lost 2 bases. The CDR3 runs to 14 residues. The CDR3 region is CSAATGTGAYEQYF. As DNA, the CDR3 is TGCAGTGCAGCCACCGGGACAGGGGCCTACGAGCAGTACTTC.